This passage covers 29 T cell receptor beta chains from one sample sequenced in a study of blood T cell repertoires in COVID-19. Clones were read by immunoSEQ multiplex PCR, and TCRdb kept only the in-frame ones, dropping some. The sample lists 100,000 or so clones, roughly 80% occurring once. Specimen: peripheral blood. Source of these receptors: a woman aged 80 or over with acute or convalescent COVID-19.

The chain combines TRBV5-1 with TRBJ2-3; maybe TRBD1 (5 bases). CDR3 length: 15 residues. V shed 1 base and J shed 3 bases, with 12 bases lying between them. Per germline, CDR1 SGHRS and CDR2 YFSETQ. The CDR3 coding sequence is TGCGCCAGCAGCTTGCTGGACAAAGGGACAGATACGCAGTATTTT. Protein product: CASSLLDKGTDTQYF.

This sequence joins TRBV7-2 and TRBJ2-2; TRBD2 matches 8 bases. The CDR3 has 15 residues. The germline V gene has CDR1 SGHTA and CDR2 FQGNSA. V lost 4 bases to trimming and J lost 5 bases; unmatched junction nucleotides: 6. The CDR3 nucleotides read TGTGCCAGCAGCTCGGGACTAGTGATGACCGGGGAGCTGTTTTTT. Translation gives CASSSGLVMTGELFF. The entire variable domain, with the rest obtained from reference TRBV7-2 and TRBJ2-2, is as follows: GAGVSQSPSNKVTEKGKDVELRCDPISGHTALYWYRQSLGQGLEFLIYFQGNSAPDKSGLPSDRFSAERTGGSVSTLTIQRTQQEDSAVYLCASSSGLVMTGELFFGEGSRLTVL.

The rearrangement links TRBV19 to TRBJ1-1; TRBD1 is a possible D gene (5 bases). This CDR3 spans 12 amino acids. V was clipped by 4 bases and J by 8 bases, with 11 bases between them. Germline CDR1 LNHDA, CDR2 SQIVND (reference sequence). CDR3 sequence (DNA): TGTGCCAGTAGTACTACAGGTCCCGAAGCTTTCTTT. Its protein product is CASSTTGPEAFF. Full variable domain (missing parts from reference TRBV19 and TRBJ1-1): DGGITQSPKYLFRKEGQNVTLSCEQNLNHDAMYWYRQDPGQGLRLIYYSQIVNDFQKGDIAEGYSVSREKKESFPLTVTSAQKNPTAFYLCASSTTGPEAFFGQGTRLTVV.

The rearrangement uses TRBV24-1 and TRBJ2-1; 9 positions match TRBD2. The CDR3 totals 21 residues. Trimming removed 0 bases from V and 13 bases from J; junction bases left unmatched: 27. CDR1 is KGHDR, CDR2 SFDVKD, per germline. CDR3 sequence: CATSDLSAGGRGIEGVSGQFF. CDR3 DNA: TGTGCCACCAGTGATTTGTCAGCGGGAGGTCGGGGTATTGAAGGGGTTTCTGGCCAGTTCTTC.

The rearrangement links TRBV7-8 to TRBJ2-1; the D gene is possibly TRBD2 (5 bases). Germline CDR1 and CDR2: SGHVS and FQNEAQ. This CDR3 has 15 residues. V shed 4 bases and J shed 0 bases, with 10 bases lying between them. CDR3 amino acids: CASSSPGSSYNEQFF. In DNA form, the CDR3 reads TGTGCCAGCAGCTCCCCTGGGAGCTCCTACAATGAGCAGTTCTTC.

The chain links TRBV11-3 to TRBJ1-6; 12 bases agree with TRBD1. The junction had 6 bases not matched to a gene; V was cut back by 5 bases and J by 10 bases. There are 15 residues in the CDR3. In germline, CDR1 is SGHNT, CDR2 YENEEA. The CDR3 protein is CASSRTGTGGSPLHF. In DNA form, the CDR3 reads TGTGCCAGCAGCAGAACGGGGACAGGGGGCTCACCCCTCCACTTT.

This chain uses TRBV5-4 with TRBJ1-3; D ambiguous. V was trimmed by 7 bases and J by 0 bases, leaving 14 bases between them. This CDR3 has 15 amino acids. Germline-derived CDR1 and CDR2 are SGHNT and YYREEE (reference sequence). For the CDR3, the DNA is TGTGCCAGCCACACCCCTGGAGACTCTGGAAACACCATATATTTT. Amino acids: CASHTPGDSGNTIYF.

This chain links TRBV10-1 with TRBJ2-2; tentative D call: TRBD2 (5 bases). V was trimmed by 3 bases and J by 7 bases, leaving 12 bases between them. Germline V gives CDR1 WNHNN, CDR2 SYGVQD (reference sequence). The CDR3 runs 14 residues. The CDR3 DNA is TGCGCCAGCAGTGAACGGGATAATGTCGGGGAGCTGTTTTTT. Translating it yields CASSERDNVGELFF.

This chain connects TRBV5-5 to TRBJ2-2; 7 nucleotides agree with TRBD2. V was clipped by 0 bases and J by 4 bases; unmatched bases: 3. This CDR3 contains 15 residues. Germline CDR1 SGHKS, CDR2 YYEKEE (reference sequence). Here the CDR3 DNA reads TGTGCCAGCAGCTTGGATCTAGCGGTCACCGGGGAGCTGTTTTTT. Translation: CASSLDLAVTGELFF.

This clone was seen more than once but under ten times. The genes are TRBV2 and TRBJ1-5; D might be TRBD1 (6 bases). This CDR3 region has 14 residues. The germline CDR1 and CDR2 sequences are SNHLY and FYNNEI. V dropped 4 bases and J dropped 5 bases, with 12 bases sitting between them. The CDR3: CASSGQDRYQPQHF. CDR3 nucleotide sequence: TGTGCCAGCAGTGGACAGGACCGATATCAGCCCCAGCATTTT.

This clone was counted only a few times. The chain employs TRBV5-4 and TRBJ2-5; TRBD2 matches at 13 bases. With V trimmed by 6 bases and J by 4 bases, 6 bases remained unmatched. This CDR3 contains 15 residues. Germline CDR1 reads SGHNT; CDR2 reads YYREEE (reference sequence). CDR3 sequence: CASTRTSGSGETQYF. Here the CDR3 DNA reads TGTGCCAGCACCCGGACTAGCGGGAGCGGAGAGACCCAGTACTTC.

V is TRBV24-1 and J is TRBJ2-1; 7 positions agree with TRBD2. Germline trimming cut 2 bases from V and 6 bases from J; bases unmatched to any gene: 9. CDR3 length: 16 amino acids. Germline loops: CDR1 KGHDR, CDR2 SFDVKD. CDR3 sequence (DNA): TGTGCCACCAGTGATTCGGGGGGAGTGGATCGCAATGAGCAGTTCTTC. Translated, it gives CATSDSGGVDRNEQFF.

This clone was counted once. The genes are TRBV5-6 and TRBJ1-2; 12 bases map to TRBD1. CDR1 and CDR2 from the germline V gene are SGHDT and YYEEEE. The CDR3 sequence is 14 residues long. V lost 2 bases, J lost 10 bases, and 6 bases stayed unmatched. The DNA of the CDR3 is TGTGCCAGCAGCTTTGGGACAGGGGGCGCACCCTACACCTTC. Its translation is CASSFGTGGAPYTF.

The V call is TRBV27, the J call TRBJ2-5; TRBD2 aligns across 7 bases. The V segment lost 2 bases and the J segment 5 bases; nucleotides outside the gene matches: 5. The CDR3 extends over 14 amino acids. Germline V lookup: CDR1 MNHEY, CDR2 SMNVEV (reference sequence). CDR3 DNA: TGTGCCAGCAGTTTAGGGGGGGAAAGGGAGACCCAGTACTTC. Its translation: CASSLGGERETQYF.

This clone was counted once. The CDR3 region is CASSSPAGVTQETQYF. The CDR3 DNA follows: TGTGCCAGCAGTTCGCCAGCGGGAGTTACACAAGAGACCCAGTACTTC. This chain uses TRBV28 with TRBJ2-5; 8 bases line up with TRBD2. Germline CDR1 reads MDHEN; CDR2 reads SYDVKM. V shed 4 bases, J shed 2 bases, and the junction held 9 bases outside the gene matches. CDR3 length: 16 residues.

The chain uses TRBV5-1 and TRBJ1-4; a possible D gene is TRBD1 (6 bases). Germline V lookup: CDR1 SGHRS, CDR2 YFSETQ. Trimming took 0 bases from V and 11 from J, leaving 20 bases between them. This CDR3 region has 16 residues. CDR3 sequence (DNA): TGCGCCAGCAGCTTGGAGGGACAACCGACCTCCACGAAACTGTTTTTT. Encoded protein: CASSLEGQPTSTKLFF. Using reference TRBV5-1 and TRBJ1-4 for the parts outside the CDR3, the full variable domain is KAGVTQTPRYLIKTRGQQVTLSCSPISGHRSVSWYQQTPGQGLQFLFEYFSETQRNKGNFPGRFSGRQFSNSRSEMNVSTLELGDSALYLCASSLEGQPTSTKLFFGSGTQLSVL.

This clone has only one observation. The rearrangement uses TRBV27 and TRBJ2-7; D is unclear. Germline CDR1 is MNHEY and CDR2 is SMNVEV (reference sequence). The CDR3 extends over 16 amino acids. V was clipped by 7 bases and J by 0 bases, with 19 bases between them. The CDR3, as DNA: TGTGCCAGCAAGGTCGAGGCAGCACAACACTCCTACGAGCAGTACTTC. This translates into CASKVEAAQHSYEQYF.

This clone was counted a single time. CDR3 amino acids: CASVRTGAINEQFF. The CDR3 nucleotides are TGTGCCAGCGTTAGGACAGGGGCGATCAATGAGCAGTTCTTC. The gene calls are TRBV19 and TRBJ2-1; 9 nucleotides match TRBD1. From germline, CDR1 is LNHDA and CDR2 SQIVND (reference sequence). The CDR3 length is 14 residues. With V trimmed by 9 bases and J by 6 bases, 9 bases remained unmatched.

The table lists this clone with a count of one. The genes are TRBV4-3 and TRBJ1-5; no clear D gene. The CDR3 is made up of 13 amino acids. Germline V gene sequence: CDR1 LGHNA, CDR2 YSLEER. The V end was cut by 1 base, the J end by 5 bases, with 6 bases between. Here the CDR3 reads CASSQGTDQPQHF. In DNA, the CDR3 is TGCGCCAGCAGCCAAGGGACTGATCAGCCCCAGCATTTT.

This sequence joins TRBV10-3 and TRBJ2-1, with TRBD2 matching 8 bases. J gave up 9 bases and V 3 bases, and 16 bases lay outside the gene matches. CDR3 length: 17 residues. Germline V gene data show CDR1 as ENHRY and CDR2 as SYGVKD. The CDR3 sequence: CAISDPFRAREDIEQFF. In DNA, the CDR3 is TGTGCCATCAGTGACCCCTTTCGGGCGCGGGAGGACATTGAGCAGTTCTTC.

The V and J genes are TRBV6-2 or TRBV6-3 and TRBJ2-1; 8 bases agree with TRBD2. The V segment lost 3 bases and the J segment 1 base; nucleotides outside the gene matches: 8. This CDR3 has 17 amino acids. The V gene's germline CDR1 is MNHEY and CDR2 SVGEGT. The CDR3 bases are TGTGCCAGCAGTTATGCGAGCGGGAGAGGTTCCTACAATGAGCAGTTCTTC. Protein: CASSYASGRGSYNEQFF.

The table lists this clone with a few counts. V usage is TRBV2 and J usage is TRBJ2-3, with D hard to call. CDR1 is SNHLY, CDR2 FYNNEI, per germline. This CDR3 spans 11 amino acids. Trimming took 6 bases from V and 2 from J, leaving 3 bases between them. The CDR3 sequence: CASRYTDTQYF. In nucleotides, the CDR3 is TGTGCCAGCAGGTACACAGATACGCAGTATTTT.

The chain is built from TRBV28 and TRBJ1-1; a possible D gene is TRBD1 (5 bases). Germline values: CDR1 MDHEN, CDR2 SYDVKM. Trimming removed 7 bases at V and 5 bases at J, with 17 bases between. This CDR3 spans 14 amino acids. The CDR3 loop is CASTLGGVWTEAFF. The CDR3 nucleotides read TGTGCCAGCACCCTGGGAGGGGTCTGGACTGAAGCTTTCTTT.

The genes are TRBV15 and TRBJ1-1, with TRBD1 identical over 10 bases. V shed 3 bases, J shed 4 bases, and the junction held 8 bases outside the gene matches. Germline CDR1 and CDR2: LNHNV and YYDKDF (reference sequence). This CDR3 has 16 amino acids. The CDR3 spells CATSRGQGFGGTEAFF. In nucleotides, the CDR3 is TGTGCCACCAGCAGGGGACAGGGGTTCGGGGGCACTGAAGCTTTCTTT.

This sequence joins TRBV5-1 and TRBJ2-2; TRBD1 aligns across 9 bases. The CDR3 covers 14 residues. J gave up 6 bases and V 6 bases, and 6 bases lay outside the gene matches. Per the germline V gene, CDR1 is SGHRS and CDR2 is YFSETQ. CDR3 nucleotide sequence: TGCGCCAGCACCCAGACAGGGGGAGCCGGGGAGCTGTTTTTT. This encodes CASTQTGGAGELFF.

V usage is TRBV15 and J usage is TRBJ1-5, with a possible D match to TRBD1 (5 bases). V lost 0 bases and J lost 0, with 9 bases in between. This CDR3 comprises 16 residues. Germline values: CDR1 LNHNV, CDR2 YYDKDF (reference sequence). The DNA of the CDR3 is TGTGCCACCAGCAGAGATAGACAGAATAGCAATCAGCCCCAGCATTTT. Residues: CATSRDRQNSNQPQHF.

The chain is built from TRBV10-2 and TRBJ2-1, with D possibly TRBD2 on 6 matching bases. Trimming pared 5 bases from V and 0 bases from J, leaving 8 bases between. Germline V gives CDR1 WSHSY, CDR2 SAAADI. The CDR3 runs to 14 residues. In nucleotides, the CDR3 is TGCGCCAGCAGTTTGACTAGCTCCTACAATGAGCAGTTCTTC. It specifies CASSLTSSYNEQFF.

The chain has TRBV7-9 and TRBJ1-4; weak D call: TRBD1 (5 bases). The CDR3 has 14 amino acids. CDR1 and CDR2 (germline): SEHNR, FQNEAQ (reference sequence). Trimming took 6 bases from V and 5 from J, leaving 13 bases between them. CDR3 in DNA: TGTGCCAGCAGTTCAGGGATAACGAATGAAAAACTGTTTTTT. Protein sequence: CASSSGITNEKLFF.

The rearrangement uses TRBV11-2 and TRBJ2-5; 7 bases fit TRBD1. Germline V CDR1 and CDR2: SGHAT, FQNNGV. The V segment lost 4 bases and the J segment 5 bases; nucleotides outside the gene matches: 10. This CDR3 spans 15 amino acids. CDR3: CASSWTQGWRETQYF. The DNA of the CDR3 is TGTGCCAGCAGCTGGACACAGGGGTGGAGGGAGACCCAGTACTTC.